This T cell receptor (beta chain) was retrieved from a study of cytomegalovirus exposure and HLA in healthy donors. PCR primers comprised 60 Vbeta and 13 Jbeta primers. Sequencing was performed with immunoSEQ multiplex PCR; in TCRdb, only in-frame clones are kept and a portion is missing. Of 30,000 to 40,000 clones listed, 60% to 70% are singletons. The ends lost 3 bases at V and 0 bases at J; junction bases unmatched: 4. CDR3 size: 16 residues. The germline V gene has CDR1 MDHEN and CDR2 SYDVKM. The chain is built from TRBV28 and TRBJ1-2; the match to TRBD1 covers 10 bases. The sequence was obtained from a man between 40 and 49 years old in good health and CMV-seronegative. Sequencing was carried out using PBMCs. For the CDR3, the DNA is TGTGCCAGCAGTTTGTGGGGACAGGGGCCTAACTATGGCTACACCTTC. This gives the protein CASSLWGQGPNYGYTF.